These 29 T cell receptor beta chains originate from one sample sequenced in a study of blood T cell repertoires in COVID-19. TCRdb's copy holds only in-frame clones and misses some; the assay was immunoSEQ multiplex PCR. The sample carries about 140,000 clones, 80% to 90% recorded once. The sequencing input was peripheral blood. The receptors here all came from a woman older than 75 with acute or convalescent COVID-19.

The V gene is TRBV6-2 or TRBV6-3, the J gene TRBJ1-2; 10 bases align to TRBD1. J gave up 3 bases and V 6 bases, and 13 bases lay outside the gene matches. The CDR3 length is 17 residues. The germline CDR1 and CDR2 sequences are MNHEY and SVGEGT. The CDR3 coding sequence is TGTGCCAGCAGCAACCCGGTCTGGACAGGGGGTGACTATGGCTACACCTTC. Its protein is CASSNPVWTGGDYGYTF.

This clone was observed a handful of times. The rearrangement uses TRBV19 and TRBJ2-5; TRBD2 aligns across 8 bases. V gave up 3 bases and J gave up 4 bases; unmatched junction bases: 4. Germline V CDR1 and CDR2: LNHDA, SQIVND (reference sequence). The CDR3 extends over 14 amino acids. The chain's CDR3 is CASSIRLAGETQYF. The CDR3 coding sequence is TGTGCCAGTAGTATTCGTCTAGCGGGAGAGACCCAGTACTTC.

The chain links TRBV6-5 to TRBJ2-2; TRBD1 might be the D (5 bases). The CDR3 length is 13 residues. Trimming removed 6 bases from V and 5 bases from J, with 10 bases in between. CDR1 is MNHEY, CDR2 SVGAGI, per germline. This CDR3 is CASSLRTTGELFF. The CDR3 nucleotides read TGTGCCAGCAGCCTGAGGACAACCGGGGAGCTGTTTTTT.

This clone was picked up a small number of times. The chain employs TRBV30 and TRBJ1-2; possibly TRBD1 for D (6 bases). This CDR3 comprises 14 residues. The germline V and J ends were trimmed by 3 bases and 4 bases, with 15 bases remaining between them. Looked up from germline, CDR1 is GTSNPN and CDR2 is SVGIG (reference sequence). CDR3 nucleotides: TGTGCCTGGAGGTATCCAGGGGTCGGCTATGGCTACACCTTC. Protein product: CAWRYPGVGYGYTF.

This clone was picked up a small number of times. The V gene is TRBV6-1, the J gene TRBJ2-7, with 7 bases that match TRBD1. V was clipped by 1 base and J by 2 bases; unmatched bases: 5. From germline, CDR1 is MNHNS and CDR2 SASEGT. This CDR3 is built from 15 residues. Written as DNA, the CDR3 is TGTGCCAGCAGTGAAGGGGGGACAGATGCCTACGAGCAGTACTTC. Its translation is CASSEGGTDAYEQYF.

This chain connects TRBV19 to TRBJ2-2; 10 nucleotides match TRBD1. Germline CDR1 LNHDA, CDR2 SQIVND (reference sequence). The CDR3 covers 17 residues. Trimming at V came to 3 bases and at J to 2 bases, leaving 6 bases not matched to a gene. DNA for the CDR3: TGTGCCAGTAGTATTCGACAGGGGGCGGGAAACACCGGGGAGCTGTTTTTT. Its protein product is CASSIRQGAGNTGELFF.

The V and J genes are TRBV5-5 and TRBJ1-5, with 10 bases matching TRBD1. The V gene end was trimmed by 1 base and the J gene end by 5 bases; junction bases not matched to a gene: 9. CDR3 length: 17 amino acids. From germline, CDR1 is SGHKS and CDR2 YYEKEE (reference sequence). Here the CDR3 DNA reads TGTGCCAGCAGCTTGAGCTGGACAGGGGGAGGAGATCAGCCCCAGCATTTT. It translates to CASSLSWTGGGDQPQHF.

The J gene is TRBJ2-7, the V gene TRBV5-1; 7 bases map to TRBD1. The trim removed 5 bases at V and 4 bases at J, leaving 12 bases unmatched. The CDR3 is 15 amino acids. Germline CDR1 SGHRS, CDR2 YFSETQ. The chain's CDR3 is CASSFISGTAYEQYF. In DNA, the CDR3 is TGCGCCAGCAGTTTTATTTCCGGGACAGCTTACGAGCAGTACTTC.

This sequence joins TRBV7-2 and TRBJ2-3; perhaps TRBD2 as D (6 bases). This CDR3 spans 15 amino acids. CDR1 is SGHTA and CDR2 is FQGNSA in the germline V gene. V lost 5 bases to trimming and J lost 0 bases, with 12 bases between them. The CDR3, as DNA: TGTGCCAGCAGCGCCAGACTAGACAGCACAGATACGCAGTATTTT. Its translation: CASSARLDSTDTQYF. Supplemented by reference TRBV7-2 and TRBJ2-3, the full variable domain reads GAGVSQSPSNKVTEKGKDVELRCDPISGHTALYWYRQSLGQGLEFLIYFQGNSAPDKSGLPSDRFSAERTGGSVSTLTIQRTQQEDSAVYLCASSARLDSTDTQYFGPGTRLTVL.

This clone was seen just once. The chain employs TRBV5-1 and TRBJ2-5; maybe TRBD2 (7 bases). Trimming pared 5 bases from V and 1 base from J, leaving 15 bases between. Germline lookup yields CDR1 SGHRS and CDR2 YFSETQ. This CDR3 is built from 15 residues. CDR3 coding DNA: TGCGCCAGCAGTCGGGGGAGGGGGTTCCAAGAGACCCAGTACTTC. Its translation is CASSRGRGFQETQYF.

V gene TRBV27 combines with J gene TRBJ1-5; 9 bases match TRBD1. The CDR3 spans 17 residues. CDR1 MNHEY and CDR2 SMNVEV come from the germline V gene (reference sequence). With 0 bases clipped from V and 2 bases from J, the junction kept 5 bases outside the gene matches. The CDR3 DNA sequence: TGTGCCAGCAGTTTATCCCGGGACAGGGCAGGCAATCAGCCCCAGCATTTT. It is translated as CASSLSRDRAGNQPQHF.

CDR3 residues: CASSVGQGIETQYF. The CDR3 DNA is TGTGCCAGCAGTGTGGGACAGGGAATTGAGACCCAGTACTTC. The chain is built from TRBV7-2 and TRBJ2-5, with 9 nucleotides matching TRBD1. Germline V lookup: CDR1 SGHTA, CDR2 FQGNSA. The ends lost 6 bases at V and 5 bases at J; junction bases unmatched: 7. The CDR3 sequence is 14 residues long.

The rearrangement uses TRBV6-5 and TRBJ2-7; 8 bases fit TRBD2. This CDR3 comprises 15 residues. J gave up 3 bases and V 6 bases, and 10 bases lay outside the gene matches. The germline V gene encodes CDR1 MNHEY and CDR2 SVGAGI. Here the CDR3 DNA reads TGTGCCAGCAGCCAATCCTCGGGGGGGGGCTACGAGCAGTACTTC. This encodes CASSQSSGGGYEQYF.

The chain uses TRBV11-3 and TRBJ2-1, with 8 bases fitting TRBD2. Germline assignment: CDR1 SGHNT and CDR2 YENEEA. V shed 5 bases and J 5 bases; nucleotides not matched to a gene: 11. CDR3 size: 16 residues. DNA of the CDR3: TGTGCCAGCAGCAAGACGGTCGGGGGGGTCGACAATGAGCAGTTCTTC. It translates to CASSKTVGGVDNEQFF.

The chain is built from TRBV5-1 and TRBJ1-1, with D perhaps matching TRBD1 (5 bases). CDR1 and CDR2 from the germline V gene are SGHRS and YFSETQ. The CDR3 totals 16 residues. V lost 6 bases and J lost 3, with 21 bases in between. CDR3: CASTKGIDFLDTEAFF. For the CDR3, the DNA is TGCGCCAGCACCAAGGGGATTGACTTTTTGGACACTGAAGCTTTCTTT.

J is TRBJ2-7 and V is TRBV6-5; weak D call: TRBD2 (7 bases). The germline CDR1 and CDR2 sequences are MNHEY and SVGAGI. CDR3 length equals 12 residues. Trimming pared 11 bases from V and 2 bases from J, leaving 13 bases between. In DNA, the CDR3 is TGTGCCGTGGGGGGGGCCACCTACGAGCAGTACTTC. The encoded protein is CAVGGATYEQYF.

The chain uses TRBV5-1 and TRBJ2-7, with a possible D match to TRBD1 (6 bases). Germline V gene sequence: CDR1 SGHRS, CDR2 YFSETQ. Trimming removed 0 bases from V and 1 base from J, with 14 bases in between. The CDR3 has 16 residues. In nucleotides, the CDR3 is TGCGCCAGCAGCTTGGCGGCGACAGGACTTTCCTACGAGCAGTACTTC. Protein: CASSLAATGLSYEQYF.

This clone was observed many times. The CDR3 bases are TGCGCCAGCAGCCAAGATGGAGGAAGCCGGTCCTATGGCTACACCTTC. Protein: CASSQDGGSRSYGYTF. The chain links TRBV4-1 to TRBJ1-2; D is undetermined. The V end was cut by 0 bases, the J end by 4 bases, with 15 bases between. The CDR3 length is 16 residues. The germline V gene has CDR1 MGHRA and CDR2 YSYEKL.

The rearrangement links TRBV18 to TRBJ2-1, with a tentative D call TRBD1 (6 bases). The CDR3 extends over 15 amino acids. The germline CDR1 and CDR2 sequences are KGHSH and LQKENI. Trimming stripped 6 bases from V and 4 bases from J, with 16 bases between. DNA of the CDR3: TGTGCCAGCTCGCCCGGGACAAGAGTTTACAATGAGCAGTTCTTC. This codes for CASSPGTRVYNEQFF. Drawing the rest from reference TRBV18 and TRBJ2-1, the complete variable domain is NAGVMQNPRHLVRRRGQEARLRCSPMKGHSHVYWYRQLPEEGLKFMVYLQKENIIDESGMPKERFSAEFPKEGPSILRIQQVVRGDSAAYFCASSPGTRVYNEQFFGPGTRLTVL.

This chain joins TRBV4-1 and TRBJ1-6; D unclear. This CDR3 comprises 16 residues. The V gene's germline CDR1 is MGHRA and CDR2 YSYEKL. The V gene lost 0 bases and the J gene lost 5 bases, with 11 bases spanning the gap. CDR3 nucleotides: TGCGCCAGCAGCCAAGACGGCGGGGTCAATAATTCACCCCTCCACTTT. Translated: CASSQDGGVNNSPLHF.

This chain uses TRBV12-3 or TRBV12-4 with TRBJ1-2; perhaps TRBD1 as D (6 bases). Trimming took off 6 bases at V and 4 bases at J, with 9 bases between the two ends. The CDR3 length is 12 residues. In DNA form, the CDR3 reads TGTGCCAGCAGCGGACAGTCCTATGGCTACACCTTC. Translated: CASSGQSYGYTF.

The rearrangement joins TRBV5-1 to TRBJ2-6, with D possibly matching TRBD1 (6 bases). The CDR3 contains 16 residues. From germline, CDR1 is SGHRS and CDR2 YFSETQ. Trimming removed 0 bases at V and 2 bases at J, with 9 bases between. The CDR3 DNA reads as TGCGCCAGCAGCTTGGACAGGGCGACTGGGGCCAACGTCCTGACTTTC. Its translation is CASSLDRATGANVLTF.

The chain employs TRBV5-4 and TRBJ2-2; 10 bases agree with TRBD2. CDR3 length equals 16 residues. J was trimmed by 2 bases and V by 5 bases; bases with no gene match: 6. In germline, CDR1 is SGHNT, CDR2 YYREEE (reference sequence). CDR3 sequence: CASSGSGGANTGELFF. CDR3 nucleotide sequence: TGTGCCAGCAGTGGGAGCGGGGGGGCCAACACCGGGGAGCTGTTTTTT.

The chain recombines TRBV19 with TRBJ1-6; maybe TRBD1 (5 bases). Trimming pared 7 bases from V and 5 bases from J, leaving 15 bases between. Germline lookup yields CDR1 LNHDA and CDR2 SQIVND (reference sequence). This CDR3 has 15 residues. In DNA form, the CDR3 reads TGTGCCAGTACCGGAAACGACAGACATAATTCACCCCTCCACTTT. This translates into CASTGNDRHNSPLHF.

V gene TRBV6-6 combines with J gene TRBJ1-1; tentative D call: TRBD1 (5 bases). Trimming stripped 2 bases from V and 7 bases from J, with 8 bases between. From germline, CDR1 is MNHNY and CDR2 SVGAGI (reference sequence). The CDR3 is 12 amino acids. The CDR3 loop is CASSYAGDEAFF. The CDR3, as DNA: TGTGCCAGCAGTTACGCGGGGGATGAAGCTTTCTTT.

The rearrangement links TRBV7-3 to TRBJ1-1; D not certain. This CDR3 spans 13 amino acids. Germline V gene sequence: CDR1 SGHTA, CDR2 FQGTGA. Trimming took off 6 bases at V and 2 bases at J, with 10 bases between the two ends. The CDR3 here is CASSSPPNTEAFF. The CDR3 DNA is TGTGCCAGCAGTTCCCCCCCTAACACTGAAGCTTTCTTT. Full variable domain (rest looked up from reference TRBV7-3 and TRBJ1-1): GAGVSQTPSNKVTEKGKYVELRCDPISGHTALYWYRQSLGQGPEFLIYFQGTGAADDSGLPNDRFFAVRPEGSVSTLKIQRTERGDSAVYLCASSSPPNTEAFFGQGTRLTVV.

The chain combines TRBV6-6 with TRBJ1-5; TRBD1 matches 7 bases. V gave up 7 bases and J gave up 0 bases; unmatched junction bases: 0. This CDR3 has 13 residues. Germline assignment: CDR1 MNHNY and CDR2 SVGAGI (reference sequence). The CDR3 coding sequence is TGTGCCAGCAACAGGGGTAGCAATCAGCCCCAGCATTTT. Translation gives CASNRGSNQPQHF.

This clone was seen just once. The CDR3 DNA follows: TGTGCCAGCAGCTTAGGAGTAGCGGGGGGGTCCTACAATGAGCAGTTCTTC. It encodes CASSLGVAGGSYNEQFF. The rearrangement links TRBV11-3 to TRBJ2-1; TRBD2 aligns across 11 bases. Germline V gene data show CDR1 as SGHNT and CDR2 as YENEEA. J was trimmed by 1 base and V by 1 base; bases with no gene match: 3. This CDR3 is 17 amino acids long.

V and J are TRBV18 and TRBJ2-1; 9 nucleotides line up with TRBD2. This CDR3 spans 14 amino acids. Trimming cost V 3 bases and J 8 bases; bases outside gene matches: 5. Germline-derived CDR1 and CDR2 are KGHSH and LQKENI. This CDR3 is CASSPPSGEDEQFF. CDR3 DNA sequence: TGTGCCAGCTCACCTCCTAGCGGGGAAGATGAGCAGTTCTTC.